One sample yielded the 9 T cell receptor beta chains listed below, sequenced in a study of metastatic and nonmetastatic thyroid tumors. Every patient was untreated before thyroid surgery. TCRdb re-called the PCR reads through MiXCR. The sample lists about 93,000 clones, over 9.5% occurring once. The sequenced material came from blood. Receptors originate from a female donor with papillary thyroid cancer or a benign thyroid nodule (not recorded which). Some clones in this sample may be carry-over from other donors' samples.

This clone was counted ten times or more. This rearrangement joins TRBV24-1 to TRBJ1-2; D is unresolved. The CDR3 covers 12 residues. Trimming cost V 1 base and J 7 bases, with 6 bases left between them. The germline CDR1 and CDR2 sequences are KGHDR and SFDVKD. The CDR3 protein is CATSDFEAGYTF. The CDR3 DNA is TGTGCCACCAGTGATTTTGAGGCTGGCTACACCTTC.

This clone was counted at least ten times. The V and J genes are TRBV9 and TRBJ2-1; TRBD2 agrees at 8 bases. Germline V gene sequence: CDR1 SGDLS, CDR2 YYNGEE. The CDR3 covers 15 residues. The V gene end was trimmed by 0 bases and the J gene end by 7 bases; junction bases not matched to a gene: 6. CDR3 amino acids: CASSVEGLDLNEQFF. For the CDR3, the DNA is TGTGCCAGCAGCGTAGAGGGACTAGACCTTAATGAGCAGTTCTTC.

The chain uses TRBV20-1 and TRBJ2-2; tentatively, D is TRBD2 (6 bases). The CDR3 totals 13 residues. The V end lost 6 bases, the J end lost 4 bases, and 12 bases lay between the germline ends. CDR1 DFQATT and CDR2 SNEGSKA come from the germline V gene (reference sequence). As DNA, the CDR3 is TGCAGTGCATCGGAGGGCCGCACCGGGGAGCTGTTTTTT. It specifies CSASEGRTGELFF.

This clone was detected many times. This sequence joins TRBV3-1 and TRBJ2-1, with D unclear. In germline, CDR1 is LGHDT, CDR2 YNNKEL (reference sequence). V dropped 10 bases and J dropped 3 bases, with 13 bases sitting between them. The CDR3 consists of 13 residues. CDR3 sequence (DNA): TGTGCCACATTACAGTGGGGCTACAATGAGCAGTTCTTC. Translation gives CATLQWGYNEQFF.

This clone has at least ten counts. The rearrangement uses TRBV6-2 or TRBV6-3 and TRBJ2-2; D is undetermined. The germline V gene has CDR1 MNHEY and CDR2 SVGEGT. The CDR3 has 19 amino acids. Trimming took off 2 bases at V and 3 bases at J, with 22 bases between the two ends. Here the CDR3 reads CASSYIAVGRNPHTGELFF. In DNA form, the CDR3 reads TGTGCCAGCAGTTACATTGCCGTAGGGCGTAACCCACACACCGGGGAGCTGTTTTTT.

In this sample, this clone turned up many times. The chain recombines TRBV19 with TRBJ1-1, with a weak D call TRBD1 (5 bases). CDR3 length: 14 residues. Trimming shortened V by 2 bases and J by 1 base, and 8 bases separated the two germline ends. Germline CDR1 reads LNHDA; CDR2 reads SQIVND (reference sequence). CDR3 amino acids: CASSITGGNTEAFF. CDR3 bases: TGTGCCAGTAGTATAACAGGTGGGAACACTGAAGCTTTCTTT.

As to this clone: This may be a read error: a much more frequent sequence differs by one nucleotide. Other DNA sequences in the same sample also yield this CDR3. The chain links TRBV12-3 or TRBV12-4 to TRBJ2-5, with D unclear. This CDR3 comprises 11 residues. CDR3 residues: CASSPSETQYF. CDR3 coding DNA: TGCGCCAGCAGTCCTTCGGAGACCCAGTACTTC.

This clone was recorded at least ten times. The chain carries TRBV12-3 or TRBV12-4 and TRBJ1-2; D uncertain. The V end lost 6 bases, the J end lost 11 bases, and 16 bases lay between the germline ends. The CDR3 is made up of 12 amino acids. In DNA form, the CDR3 reads TGTGCCAGCAGCCCCAGTGGGTTTCGGTACACCTTC. This translates into CASSPSGFRYTF.

This clone was recorded at least ten times. The CDR3, as DNA: TGTGCCAGCAGCTGGCAGGACTACTACGAGCAGTACTTC. It is translated as CASSWQDYYEQYF. The chain links TRBV6-1 to TRBJ2-7, with D possibly matching TRBD2 (6 bases). This CDR3 is 13 amino acids long. V lost 6 bases and J lost 3, with 12 bases in between. Per germline, CDR1 MNHNS and CDR2 SASEGT.